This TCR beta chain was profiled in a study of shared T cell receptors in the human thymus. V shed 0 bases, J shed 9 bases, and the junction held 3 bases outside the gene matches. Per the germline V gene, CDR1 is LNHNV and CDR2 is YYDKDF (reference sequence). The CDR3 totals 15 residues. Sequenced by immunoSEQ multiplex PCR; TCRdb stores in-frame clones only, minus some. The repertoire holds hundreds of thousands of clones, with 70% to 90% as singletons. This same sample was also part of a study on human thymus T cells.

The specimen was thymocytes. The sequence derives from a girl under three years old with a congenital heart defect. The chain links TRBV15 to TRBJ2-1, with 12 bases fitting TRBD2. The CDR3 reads CATSRDLAGGGEQFF. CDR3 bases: TGTGCCACCAGCAGAGACCTAGCGGGGGGGGGTGAGCAGTTCTTC.